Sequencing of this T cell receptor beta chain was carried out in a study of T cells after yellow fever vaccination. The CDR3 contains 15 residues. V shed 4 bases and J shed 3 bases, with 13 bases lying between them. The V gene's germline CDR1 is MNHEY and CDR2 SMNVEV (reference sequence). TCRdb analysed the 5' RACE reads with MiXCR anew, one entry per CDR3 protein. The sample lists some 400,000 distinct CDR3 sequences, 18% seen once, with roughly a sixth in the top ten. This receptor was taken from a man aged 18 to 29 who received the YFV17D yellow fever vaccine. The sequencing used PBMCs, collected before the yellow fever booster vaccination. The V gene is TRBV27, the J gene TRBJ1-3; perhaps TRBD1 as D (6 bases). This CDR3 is CASSSQWTVGNTIYF. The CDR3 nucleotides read TGTGCCAGCAGTTCTCAATGGACAGTTGGAAACACCATATATTTT.